A single sample gave rise to the 32 T cell receptor beta chains below, sequenced in a study of molecular identifiers for immune sequencing clone quantification. Each CDR3 protein is one row after TCRdb ran MiXCR on the PCR reads. The sample includes some 10,000 distinct CDR3 sequences, roughly a fifth seen only once; the top ten take approximately 1.5%. Sample: naive CD8+ T cells from blood, with Jurkat cell RNA spiked in. The subset here: FACS-sorted CD8+CD4-CCR7+CD45RA+ naive T cells. These receptors all stem from a human donor in good health. Some libraries in this study had Jurkat cell RNA spiked in.

This clonotype qualifies as medium-sized. V and J are TRBV30 and TRBJ2-2; 12 bases match TRBD2. This CDR3 has 17 residues. Looked up from germline, CDR1 is GTSNPN and CDR2 is SVGIG (reference sequence). V shed 3 bases, J shed 3 bases, and the junction held 8 bases outside the gene matches. The CDR3 nucleotides read TGTGCCTGGAGAGGGCTAGCGGGAGGGCCTTACACCGGGGAGCTGTTTTTT. Encoded protein: CAWRGLAGGPYTGELFF.

By share, this clonotype counts as medium-sized (0.01 to 0.1%). The chain has TRBV4-1 and TRBJ1-2; D uncertain. The CDR3 has 14 residues. Trimming cost V 0 bases and J 1 base, with 6 bases left between them. Germline CDR1 and CDR2: MGHRA and YSYEKL. The CDR3 coding sequence is TGCGCCAGCAGCCAAGACAGGATTAACTATGGCTACACCTTC. Translating it yields CASSQDRINYGYTF.

This clonotype rates as medium-sized. The chain links TRBV20-1 to TRBJ2-4, with D hard to call. The CDR3 has 15 amino acids. Per the germline V gene, CDR1 is DFQATT and CDR2 is SNEGSKA (reference sequence). Trimming removed 1 base at V and 0 bases at J, with 10 bases between. In nucleotides, the CDR3 is TGCAGTGCTAGAGGTGTTTCCGTAGCCAAAAACATTCAGTACTTC. Its translation is CSARGVSVAKNIQYF.

In its sample, this clonotype ranks as medium-sized. The rearrangement uses TRBV12-3 or TRBV12-4 and TRBJ2-4; no firm D call. V dropped 5 bases and J dropped 0 bases, with 17 bases sitting between them. The CDR3 extends over 17 amino acids. This chain's CDR3 is CASSPRPSGLAKNIQYF. The CDR3 DNA follows: TGTGCCAGCAGTCCTCGCCCTTCCGGCCTAGCCAAAAACATTCAGTACTTC.

This clonotype is medium-sized in the sample. V usage is TRBV20-1 and J usage is TRBJ2-1, with TRBD2 matching over 9 bases. CDR3 length equals 15 residues. CDR1 and CDR2 (germline): DFQATT, SNEGSKA (reference sequence). V gave up 4 bases and J gave up 3 bases; unmatched junction bases: 7. The CDR3 DNA reads as TGCAGTGCTACCCCGACTAGCGGCCACTACAATGAGCAGTTCTTC. Amino acids: CSATPTSGHYNEQFF.

This clonotype occurred many times. V is TRBV7-9 and J is TRBJ2-3; TRBD2 is a possible D gene (6 bases). Germline loops: CDR1 SEHNR, CDR2 FQNEAQ (reference sequence). V was shortened by 2 bases and J by 0 bases, with 12 bases between the two germline ends. CDR3 size: 16 residues. The CDR3 nucleotides are TGTGCCAGCAGCTTACCGGCTAGCGAGAGCACAGATACGCAGTATTTT. The encoded protein is CASSLPASESTDTQYF.

Many counts were recorded for this clonotype. The chain has TRBV20-1 and TRBJ1-4; D is undetermined. The V gene lost 0 bases and the J gene lost 7 bases, with 15 bases spanning the gap. The germline gives CDR1 DFQATT, CDR2 SNEGSKA (reference sequence). This CDR3 region has 15 residues. The CDR3 protein is CSARDPTAQLEKLFF. CDR3 nucleotide sequence: TGCAGTGCTAGAGACCCAACAGCACAACTTGAAAAACTGTTTTTT.

In the case of this clonotype: A read error may be the cause here, since a much bigger clone is one base away. The chain joins TRBV7-9 to TRBJ2-7; 9 bases are a match to TRBD1. J gave up 3 bases and V 5 bases, and 8 bases lay outside the gene matches. Germline V gives CDR1 SEHNR, CDR2 FQNEAQ (reference sequence). The CDR3 covers 15 residues. Written as DNA, the CDR3 is TGTGCCAGCAGCACATCCGGGACAGGGAGCTACGAGCAGTACTTC. Translating gives CASSTSGTGSYEQYF.

Turning to this clonotype: A read error is possible here, since a much larger clone lies one base away. V usage is TRBV20-1 and J usage is TRBJ2-1; the D is unclear. Germline V gene data show CDR1 as DFQATT and CDR2 as SNEGSKA (reference sequence). V shed 0 bases and J shed 5 bases, with 8 bases lying between them. The CDR3 is made up of 13 amino acids. The CDR3 DNA follows: TGCAGTGCTAGAGAGTGGCCTCACAATGAGCAGTTCTTC. Encoded protein: CSAREWPHNEQFF.

This clonotype was picked up many times. The gene calls are TRBV5-1 and TRBJ2-7, with D maybe TRBD2 (6 bases). Germline V gives CDR1 SGHRS, CDR2 YFSETQ. V was shortened by 4 bases and J by 3 bases, with 8 bases between the two germline ends. The CDR3 consists of 12 residues. This CDR3 reads CASSSGFYEQYF. The CDR3 coding sequence is TGCGCCAGCAGCAGCGGGTTCTACGAGCAGTACTTC.

There are a few counts of this clonotype. The chain recombines TRBV10-3 with TRBJ2-4; D uncertain. V shed 5 bases and J shed 0 bases, with 11 bases lying between them. In germline, CDR1 is ENHRY, CDR2 SYGVKD. The CDR3 runs to 15 residues. The CDR3 bases are TGTGCCATCAGTTCGACTGGAACAGCCAAAAACATTCAGTACTTC. This codes for CAISSTGTAKNIQYF.

This clonotype was observed a few times. This may stem from a read error, because a much larger clone lies one nucleotide away. This chain uses TRBV4-3 with TRBJ2-7; TRBD2 agrees at 10 bases. Trimming cost V 1 base and J 5 bases; bases outside gene matches: 8. The germline V gene encodes CDR1 LGHNA and CDR2 YSLEER. The CDR3 consists of 16 residues. The chain's CDR3 is CASSQGAGGPIHEQYF. CDR3 nucleotide sequence: TGCGCCAGCAGCCAAGGAGCGGGAGGGCCAATCCACGAGCAGTACTTC.

This clonotype occurred a few times. The V gene is TRBV12-3 or TRBV12-4, the J gene TRBJ2-5; TRBD2 might be the D (5 bases). This CDR3 is 14 amino acids long. Trimming stripped 2 bases from V and 4 bases from J, with 11 bases between. CDR3 DNA sequence: TGTGCCAGCAGTTTAACCCCGGGAATAGAGACCCAGTACTTC. Protein: CASSLTPGIETQYF.

This clonotype qualifies as medium-sized. The chain recombines TRBV28 with TRBJ1-1; possibly TRBD1 for D (5 bases). Germline CDR1 is MDHEN and CDR2 is SYDVKM. V lost 7 bases to trimming and J lost 0 bases, with 18 bases between them. This CDR3 comprises 16 residues. The CDR3 bases are TGTGCCAGCACGGGCAGGGTCCGAGGGATGAACACTGAAGCTTTCTTT. It yields the protein CASTGRVRGMNTEAFF.

This clonotype is labeled medium-sized. The chain is built from TRBV7-6 and TRBJ2-3; perhaps D is TRBD1 or TRBD2 (5 bases each). The V end was cut by 0 bases, the J end by 2 bases, with 15 bases between. Looked up from germline, CDR1 is SGHVS and CDR2 is FNYEAQ. This CDR3 comprises 17 residues. CDR3 in DNA: TGTGCCAGCAGCTTAGCGAGAGGGGATTCCCCCACAGATACGCAGTATTTT. It yields the protein CASSLARGDSPTDTQYF.

This chain connects TRBV4-1 to TRBJ2-1; D might be TRBD2 (5 bases). The CDR3 contains 13 residues. Trimming pared 2 bases from V and 5 bases from J, leaving 7 bases between. Germline CDR1 MGHRA, CDR2 YSYEKL. The CDR3 spells CASSQPGNNEQFF. CDR3 coding DNA: TGCGCCAGCAGCCAACCCGGGAACAATGAGCAGTTCTTC.

Worth noting for this clonotype: A much bigger clone sits one base away, suggesting this may be a read error. The chain joins TRBV7-9 to TRBJ2-7; D tentatively fits TRBD1 or TRBD2 (5 bases each). Germline CDR1 and CDR2: SEHNR and FQNEAQ (reference sequence). CDR3 size: 14 residues. CDR3 region: CASSFAGTSYERYF. CDR3 nucleotides: TGTGCCAGCAGCTTTGCAGGGACCTCCTACGAGCGGTACTTC.

This clonotype was counted between two and nine times. CDR3 sequence (DNA): TGTGCCAGCAGTTTTAGCGGGCCCGGAGAGGGAGGGGAGCCCCAGCATTTT. It specifies CASSFSGPGEGGEPQHF. The genes are TRBV27 and TRBJ1-5; D possibly corresponds to TRBD1 (5 bases). Germline lookup yields CDR1 MNHEY and CDR2 SMNVEV (reference sequence). V gave up 3 bases and J gave up 8 bases, with 23 bases separating them. The CDR3 is 17 residues long.

This chain uses TRBV12-3 or TRBV12-4 with TRBJ2-3; D might be TRBD2 (5 bases). The CDR3 is made up of 15 amino acids. Trimming pared 2 bases from V and 2 bases from J, leaving 11 bases between. CDR3 region: CASSLTGSPTDTQYF. The CDR3 bases are TGTGCCAGCAGTTTAACGGGGTCCCCCACAGATACGCAGTATTTT.

This clonotype is medium-sized. The V and J genes are TRBV29-1 and TRBJ1-1; D is perhaps TRBD1 (6 bases). Trimming pared 6 bases from V and 0 bases from J, leaving 14 bases between. From germline, CDR1 is SQVTM and CDR2 ANQGSEA. This CDR3 is built from 14 residues. The CDR3 DNA follows: TGCAGCGTAGACCGGACAGCCCTGAACACTGAAGCTTTCTTT. The encoded protein is CSVDRTALNTEAFF. Full variable domain (missing parts from reference TRBV29-1 and TRBJ1-1): SAVISQKPSRDICQRGTSLTIQCQVDSQVTMMFWYRQQPGQSLTLIATANQGSEATYESGFVIDKFPISRPNLTFSTLTVSNMSPEDSSIYLCSVDRTALNTEAFFGQGTRLTVV.

This clonotype is categorized as medium-sized (0.01 to 0.1%). V usage is TRBV7-9 and J usage is TRBJ2-7; either TRBD1 or TRBD2 may supply D (5 bases each). CDR3 length: 10 amino acids. Trimming left V 7 bases short and J 12 bases short, with 13 bases between. Germline loops: CDR1 SEHNR, CDR2 FQNEAQ (reference sequence). CDR3 loop: CASIGTGMYF. CDR3 DNA: TGTGCCAGCATCGGGACCGGGATGTACTTC.

Sample share makes this clonotype medium-sized. This rearrangement joins TRBV4-1 to TRBJ2-3; 8 nucleotides line up with TRBD2. The V gene's germline CDR1 is MGHRA and CDR2 YSYEKL. This CDR3 has 15 residues. V lost 0 bases to trimming and J lost 5 bases; unmatched junction nucleotides: 4. The CDR3 coding sequence is TGCGCCAGCAGCCAAGATCGCCTAGCGGGAGATACGCAGTATTTT. It translates to CASSQDRLAGDTQYF.

This clonotype is classed as medium-sized. The chain uses TRBV7-9 and TRBJ1-3, with 9 bases identical to TRBD1. This CDR3 is 16 amino acids long. V lost 2 bases, J lost 3 bases, and 5 bases stayed unmatched. Germline CDR1 reads SEHNR; CDR2 reads FQNEAQ (reference sequence). The CDR3 coding sequence is TGTGCCAGCAGCTTATCCGGGACAGGGTTTGGAAACACCATATATTTT. Residues: CASSLSGTGFGNTIYF.

At least ten counts were recorded for this clonotype. V usage is TRBV11-2 and J usage is TRBJ2-2, with D perhaps TRBD2 (6 bases). CDR3 size: 15 residues. CDR1 SGHAT and CDR2 FQNNGV come from the germline V gene. Between the trimmed V and J ends, which lost 5 bases and 6 bases, there was a span of 16 bases. CDR3 protein: CASSPDNRLAGELFF. CDR3 DNA: TGTGCCAGCAGCCCAGACAACAGACTAGCCGGGGAGCTGTTTTTT.

For this clonotype: One end of the junction does not line up with germline, which may come from a read error. The chain joins TRBV4-3 to TRBJ1-3; D is perhaps TRBD1 (5 bases). Germline assignment: CDR1 LGHNA and CDR2 YSLEER. CDR3 size: 17 residues. CDR3 residues: CASSQDRQGLSGNTMYF. Written as DNA, the CDR3 is TGCGCCAGCAGCCAAGATCGGCAGGGACTCTCTGGAAACACCATGTATTTT.

The V call is TRBV29-1, the J call TRBJ2-3; 7 nucleotides agree with TRBD2. The CDR3 extends over 14 amino acids. CDR1 SQVTM and CDR2 ANQGSEA come from the germline V gene. The CDR3 nucleotides read TGCGGCGATGACCCGGGAGGCGGCACAGATACGCAGTATTTT. Encoded protein: CGDDPGGGTDTQYF.

This clonotype is categorized as medium-sized. The genes are TRBV4-2 and TRBJ1-1, with D uncertain. Per the germline V gene, CDR1 is LGHNA and CDR2 is YNFKEQ. CDR3 length: 15 amino acids. Trimming pared 0 bases from V and 6 bases from J, leaving 14 bases between. This CDR3 is CASSQDPGVGAEAFF. The CDR3 DNA reads TGTGCCAGCAGCCAAGATCCCGGGGTTGGGGCTGAAGCTTTCTTT.

By proportion, this clonotype is medium-sized. J is TRBJ2-1 and V is TRBV29-1; 7 bases line up with TRBD1. The germline gives CDR1 SQVTM, CDR2 ANQGSEA. V dropped 6 bases and J dropped 0; count of bases not matched to a gene: 5. The CDR3 consists of 14 residues. This CDR3 is CSVVTGASYNEQFF. In DNA form, the CDR3 reads TGCAGCGTGGTAACAGGGGCCTCCTACAATGAGCAGTTCTTC.

In its sample, this clonotype ranks as medium-sized. The chain is built from TRBV29-1 and TRBJ1-1; TRBD1 might be the D (5 bases). Germline values: CDR1 SQVTM, CDR2 ANQGSEA. V lost 5 bases, J lost 8 bases, and 12 bases lay in between. CDR3 length: 11 amino acids. The CDR3 DNA reads as TGCAGCGTTTTTTGGGGACCAGAAGCTTTCTTT. Encoded protein: CSVFWGPEAFF. Full variable domain (outside the CDR3, taken from reference TRBV29-1 and TRBJ1-1): SAVISQKPSRDICQRGTSLTIQCQVDSQVTMMFWYRQQPGQSLTLIATANQGSEATYESGFVIDKFPISRPNLTFSTLTVSNMSPEDSSIYLCSVFWGPEAFFGQGTRLTVV.

This clonotype ranks as medium-sized (0.01 to 0.1%). The chain couples TRBV5-1 to TRBJ2-7; 10 bases are a match to TRBD2. The CDR3 is made up of 14 amino acids. Trimming removed 2 bases from V and 5 bases from J; junction bases left unmatched: 4. Germline V CDR1 and CDR2: SGHRS, YFSETQ. CDR3 loop: CASSFSSGSHEQYF. The CDR3 DNA reads TGCGCCAGCAGCTTTTCTAGCGGGAGTCACGAGCAGTACTTC.

This clonotype has only one observation. This could be a read error, since a much larger clone is one nucleotide away. The V call is TRBV13, the J call TRBJ1-1; D unclear. The germline V gene has CDR1 PRHDT and CDR2 FYEKMQ (reference sequence). This CDR3 comprises 12 residues. In nucleotides, the CDR3 is TGTGCCAGCAGCTTAGGGGATACTGAAGCTCTCTTT. This translates into CASSLGDTEALF. The full variable domain, completed using reference TRBV13 and TRBJ1-1, is AAGVIQSPRHLIKEKRETATLKCYPIPRHDTVYWYQQGPGQDPQFLISFYEKMQSDKGSIPDRFSAQQFSDYHSELNMSSLELGDSALYFCASSLGDTEALFGQGTRLTVV.

A word on this clonotype: A much bigger clone sits one base away, suggesting this may be a read error. Because the CDR3 is missing its conserved closing phenylalanine or tryptophan, this is likely a read error. The chain carries TRBV10-2 and TRBJ1-5, with a possible D match to TRBD1 (6 bases). Trimming left V 7 bases short and J 4 bases short, with 14 bases between. CDR3 length: 14 amino acids. Germline CDR1 and CDR2: WSHSY and SAAADI. The CDR3 nucleotides read TGCGCCAGCACCCCGGGACATTCAAATCAGCCCCAGCATCTT. Translated, it gives CASTPGHSNQPQHL.